The T cell receptor beta chain under discussion was sequenced for a study of cytomegalovirus exposure and HLA in healthy donors. Across the whole study: An earlier analysis found 100 million or so unique TCR beta sequences from approximately 170 million T cells. Across about 400 genotyped donors, around 80% landed in the Caucasian-associated ancestry cluster. General study results and limits: Later examination showed HLA-associated TCR beta chains had greater clonal expansion than equally common others.

Germline V gene data show CDR1 as SNHLY and CDR2 as FYNNEI. V lost 3 bases to trimming and J lost 7 bases, with 16 bases between them. This CDR3 comprises 16 residues. Note on this clone: Its antigen is unidentified.

This PCR relied on a set of 60 Vbeta primers and 13 Jbeta primers. The assay was immunoSEQ multiplex PCR, and TCRdb's table has in-frame clones only and misses some. The table shows about 130,000 clones, with 65% to 75% occurring only once. The source of this sequence is a woman aged 45-59 years in good health and CMV-seropositive. The V gene is TRBV2, the J gene TRBJ1-6; D gene ambiguous. Source material: PBMCs. CDR3 bases: TGTGCCAGCAGTGATTTCGGGAAGATCCAGAATTCACCCCTCCACTTT. This translates into CASSDFGKIQNSPLHF.